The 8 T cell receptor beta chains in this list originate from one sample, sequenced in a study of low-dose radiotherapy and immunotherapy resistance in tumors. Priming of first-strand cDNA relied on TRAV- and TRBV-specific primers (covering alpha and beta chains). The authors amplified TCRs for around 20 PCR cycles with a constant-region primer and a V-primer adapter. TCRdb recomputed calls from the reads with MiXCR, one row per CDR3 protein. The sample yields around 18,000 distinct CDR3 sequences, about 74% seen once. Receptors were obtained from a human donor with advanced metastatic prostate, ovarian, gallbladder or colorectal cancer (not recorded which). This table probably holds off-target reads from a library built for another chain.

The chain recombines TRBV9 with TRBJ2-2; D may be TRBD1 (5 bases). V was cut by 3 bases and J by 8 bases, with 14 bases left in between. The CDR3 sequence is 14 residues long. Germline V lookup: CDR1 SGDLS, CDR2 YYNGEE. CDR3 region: CASSGETVKGELFF. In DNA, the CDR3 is TGTGCCAGCAGCGGCGAGACAGTCAAGGGGGAGCTGTTTTTT.

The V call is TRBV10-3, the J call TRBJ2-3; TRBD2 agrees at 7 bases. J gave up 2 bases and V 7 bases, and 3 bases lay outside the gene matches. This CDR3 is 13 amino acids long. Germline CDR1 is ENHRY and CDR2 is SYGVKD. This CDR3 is CAIKGLYTDTQYF. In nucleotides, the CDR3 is TGTGCCATCAAGGGACTATACACAGATACGCAGTATTTT.

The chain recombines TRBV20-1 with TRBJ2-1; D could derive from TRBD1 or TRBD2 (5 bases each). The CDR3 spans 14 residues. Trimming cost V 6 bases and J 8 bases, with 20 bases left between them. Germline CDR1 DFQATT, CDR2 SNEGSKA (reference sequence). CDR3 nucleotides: TGCAGTGCCACAATGGGGGAGCCCTTTGATGAGCAGTTCTTC. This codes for CSATMGEPFDEQFF.

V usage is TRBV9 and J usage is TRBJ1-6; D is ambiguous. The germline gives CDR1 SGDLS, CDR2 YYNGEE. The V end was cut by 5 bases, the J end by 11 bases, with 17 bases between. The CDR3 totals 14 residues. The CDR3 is CASSANHRLTPLHF. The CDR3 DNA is TGTGCCAGCAGTGCTAACCATCGCCTGACACCCCTCCACTTT.

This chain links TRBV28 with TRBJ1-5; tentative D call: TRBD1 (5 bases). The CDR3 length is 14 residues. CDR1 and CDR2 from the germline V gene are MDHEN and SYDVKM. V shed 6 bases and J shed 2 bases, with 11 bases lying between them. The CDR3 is CASRRGGGNQPQHF. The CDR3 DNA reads TGTGCCAGCAGGCGGGGGGGAGGCAATCAGCCCCAGCATTTT.

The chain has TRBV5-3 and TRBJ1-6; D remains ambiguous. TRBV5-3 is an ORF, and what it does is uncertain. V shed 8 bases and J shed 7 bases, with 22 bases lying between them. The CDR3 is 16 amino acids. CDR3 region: CASSLETVGINSPLHF. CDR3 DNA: TGTGCCAGCAGCCTCGAGACGGTTGGAATCAATTCACCCCTCCACTTT.

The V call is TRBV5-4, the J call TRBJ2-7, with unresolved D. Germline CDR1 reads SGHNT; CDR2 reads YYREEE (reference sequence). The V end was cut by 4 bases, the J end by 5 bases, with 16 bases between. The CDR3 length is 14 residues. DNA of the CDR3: TGTGCCAGCAGCCTCCCCCCGAATTTCCACGAGCAGTACTTC. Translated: CASSLPPNFHEQYF.

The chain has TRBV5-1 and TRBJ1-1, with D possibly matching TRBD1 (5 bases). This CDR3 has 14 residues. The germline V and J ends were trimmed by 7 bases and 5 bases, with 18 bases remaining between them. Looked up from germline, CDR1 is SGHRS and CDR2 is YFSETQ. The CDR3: CASVVTGGGTEAFF. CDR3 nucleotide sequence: TGCGCCAGCGTCGTTACGGGGGGTGGAACTGAAGCTTTCTTT.